The 16 T cell receptor beta chains reported below all come from one sample, sequenced in a study of cytomegalovirus exposure and HLA in healthy donors. PCR amplification relied on 60 Vbeta primers (plus 13 Jbeta primers). Clones were sequenced by immunoSEQ multiplex PCR, and TCRdb holds only the in-frame ones, with some missing. The sample includes 130,000 to 150,000 clones, about 72% of them seen just once. Sequenced: PBMCs. The receptor source for this set is a man in his forties in good health and CMV-seronegative.

The gene calls are TRBV4-3 and TRBJ2-1, with a weak D call TRBD2 (6 bases). The V gene lost 0 bases and the J gene lost 6 bases, with 15 bases spanning the gap. The CDR3 loop spans 16 amino acids. Germline V gene sequence: CDR1 LGHNA, CDR2 YSLEER. DNA of the CDR3: TGCGCCAGCAGCCAAGAGATTGTCCAGCGGGCCAATGAGCAGTTCTTC. Translated: CASSQEIVQRANEQFF.

The genes are TRBV4-2 and TRBJ2-5; TRBD2 might be the D (5 bases). CDR3 length: 14 residues. Per the germline V gene, CDR1 is LGHNA and CDR2 is YNFKEQ. Trimming pared 5 bases from V and 2 bases from J, leaving 12 bases between. The CDR3: CASSSHSGQETQYF. The CDR3 nucleotides read TGTGCCAGCAGCAGCCACAGCGGACAAGAGACCCAGTACTTC.

This clone has only a few counts. The V and J genes are TRBV19 and TRBJ2-3; no firm D call. V lost 6 bases, J lost 0 bases, and 10 bases lay in between. Germline values: CDR1 LNHDA, CDR2 SQIVND (reference sequence). CDR3 length equals 14 residues. CDR3 nucleotide sequence: TGTGCCAGTAGGAACAGTCCTAGCACAGATACGCAGTATTTT. This sequence encodes CASRNSPSTDTQYF.

Of note for this clone: No conserved phenylalanine or tryptophan ends this CDR3, so it is likely a read error. The V call is TRBV5-1, the J call TRBJ1-1; 9 bases fit TRBD1. This CDR3 has 16 amino acids. V lost 4 bases, J lost 0 bases, and 7 bases stayed unmatched. The germline V gene has CDR1 SGHRS and CDR2 YFSETQ. In nucleotides, the CDR3 is TGCGCCAGCAGCCCAGACAGGGGGGCAATGAACACTGAAGCTTTCCTT. Protein product: CASSPDRGAMNTEAFL.

The rearrangement joins TRBV11-2 to TRBJ2-1; D possibly corresponds to TRBD2 (5 bases). CDR1 SGHAT and CDR2 FQNNGV come from the germline V gene. Trimming left V 5 bases short and J 5 bases short, with 16 bases between. There are 15 residues in the CDR3. CDR3 nucleotide sequence: TGTGCCAGCAGCCGATGGGCTAGCAGAGACAATGAGCAGTTCTTC. Translation gives CASSRWASRDNEQFF.

V gene TRBV9 combines with J gene TRBJ2-5, with D possibly matching TRBD1 (5 bases). Germline V gene data show CDR1 as SGDLS and CDR2 as YYNGEE. CDR3 length equals 12 residues. The germline V and J ends were trimmed by 3 bases and 8 bases, with 11 bases remaining between them. In DNA form, the CDR3 reads TGTGCCAGCAGCGCGGACAAGCGCACCCAGTACTTC. As protein: CASSADKRTQYF.

J is TRBJ2-3 and V is TRBV7-6; 8 positions match TRBD2. Germline V gene sequence: CDR1 SGHVS, CDR2 FNYEAQ. The V and J ends lost 0 bases and 1 base, in that order; junction bases with no gene match: 12. CDR3 size: 19 residues. CDR3 in amino acids: CASSLALSRAGEGTDTQYF. CDR3 DNA sequence: TGTGCCAGCAGCTTAGCGCTTAGTAGAGCGGGAGAGGGCACAGATACGCAGTATTTT. Complete variable domain (other parts from reference TRBV7-6 and TRBJ2-3): GAGVSQSPRYKVTKRGQDVALRCDPISGHVSLYWYRQALGQGPEFLTYFNYEAQQDKSGLPNDRFSAERPEGSISTLTIQRTEQRDSAMYRCASSLALSRAGEGTDTQYFGPGTRLTVL.

The chain combines TRBV11-2 with TRBJ1-3, with a tentative D call TRBD1 (6 bases). Trimming shortened V by 1 base and J by 2 bases, and 15 bases separated the two germline ends. The CDR3 is made up of 17 amino acids. The germline gives CDR1 SGHAT, CDR2 FQNNGV. The CDR3 coding sequence is TGTGCCAGCAGCTTAGCGATCCAGGGGAGAGCTGGAAACACCATATATTTT. Translating it yields CASSLAIQGRAGNTIYF.

The V call is TRBV4-1, the J call TRBJ1-4; D perhaps matches TRBD1 (6 bases). CDR1 MGHRA and CDR2 YSYEKL come from the germline V gene. The V and J ends lost 1 base and 1 base respectively, with 16 bases between them. This CDR3 region has 18 residues. As DNA, the CDR3 is TGCGCCAGCAGCCAAGGACGAGGGGGAGTAAAAACTAATGAAAAACTGTTTTTT. It is translated as CASSQGRGGVKTNEKLFF.

The V and J genes are TRBV5-5 and TRBJ2-7, with TRBD1 matching over 8 bases. Germline CDR1 SGHKS, CDR2 YYEKEE (reference sequence). This CDR3 region has 14 residues. V lost 2 bases and J lost 3; bases outside the gene matches: 4. This CDR3 is CASSFGQGDYEQYF. The CDR3 DNA reads as TGTGCCAGCAGCTTCGGACAGGGTGACTACGAGCAGTACTTC.

The chain links TRBV5-4 to TRBJ2-1; maybe TRBD1 (6 bases). Trimming shortened V by 4 bases and J by 6 bases, and 14 bases separated the two germline ends. CDR1 is SGHNT, CDR2 YYREEE, per germline (reference sequence). This CDR3 has 14 amino acids. The CDR3 DNA reads TGTGCCAGCAGCGCTAATAAGGGGGTCAATGAGCAGTTCTTC. This encodes CASSANKGVNEQFF.

This clone has a handful of counts. The chain carries TRBV7-2 and TRBJ1-5; no clear D gene. Germline assignment: CDR1 SGHTA and CDR2 FQGNSA. Trimming cost V 4 bases and J 9 bases, with 7 bases left between them. The CDR3 sequence is 11 residues long. The CDR3 loop is CASSSSGPQHF. CDR3 nucleotide sequence: TGTGCCAGCAGCTCGTCCGGGCCCCAGCATTTT.

The CDR3 spells CASSPGTDSGNTIYF. The CDR3 DNA sequence: TGTGCCAGCTCACCCGGGACAGACTCTGGAAACACCATATATTTT. This chain uses TRBV18 with TRBJ1-3; 7 positions match TRBD1. Per germline, CDR1 KGHSH and CDR2 LQKENI. V trimming: 3 bases; J trimming: 0 bases; junction bases outside the gene matches: 2. CDR3 size: 15 residues.

This clone has a handful of counts. V is TRBV28 and J is TRBJ2-7; 10 bases are shared with TRBD1. Germline V gene sequence: CDR1 MDHEN, CDR2 SYDVKM. V was pared by 2 bases and J by 5 bases, with 18 bases of the junction left unmatched. The CDR3 covers 19 residues. The CDR3 region has the DNA TGTGCCAGCAGTTTAGTCGGGACAGGGGCCCGTGGTAAAGGGGACGAGCAGTACTTC. Amino acids: CASSLVGTGARGKGDEQYF.

The chain employs TRBV5-1 and TRBJ1-4; 8 bases agree with TRBD1. Germline V gene data show CDR1 as SGHRS and CDR2 as YFSETQ. CDR3 length: 14 amino acids. V lost 3 bases and J lost 6; bases outside the gene matches: 4. The CDR3, as DNA: TGCGCCAGCAGCTACGGACAGGGAGATGAAAAACTGTTTTTT. Encoded protein: CASSYGQGDEKLFF.

This clone was counted only a few times. DNA of the CDR3: TGTGCCAGTAGCCCACCGGGACAGGGCAGTCAGCCCCAGCATTTT. Amino acid sequence: CASSPPGQGSQPQHF. The chain has TRBV19 and TRBJ1-5, with 9 bases lining up with TRBD1. This CDR3 comprises 15 residues. The V gene's germline CDR1 is LNHDA and CDR2 SQIVND (reference sequence). The junction had 9 bases not matched to a gene; V was cut back by 6 bases and J by 6 bases.